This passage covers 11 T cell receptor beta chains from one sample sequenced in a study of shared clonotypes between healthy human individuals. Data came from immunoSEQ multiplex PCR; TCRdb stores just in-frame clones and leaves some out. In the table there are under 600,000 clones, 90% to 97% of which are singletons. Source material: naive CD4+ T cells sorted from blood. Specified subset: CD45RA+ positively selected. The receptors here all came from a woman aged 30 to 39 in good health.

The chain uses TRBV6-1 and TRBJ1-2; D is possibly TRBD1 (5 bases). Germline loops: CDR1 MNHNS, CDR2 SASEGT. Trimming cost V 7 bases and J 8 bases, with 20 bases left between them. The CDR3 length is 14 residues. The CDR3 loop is CASIQRRGLEGYTF. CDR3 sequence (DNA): TGTGCCAGCATACAGCGCCGGGGACTGGAGGGCTACACCTTC.

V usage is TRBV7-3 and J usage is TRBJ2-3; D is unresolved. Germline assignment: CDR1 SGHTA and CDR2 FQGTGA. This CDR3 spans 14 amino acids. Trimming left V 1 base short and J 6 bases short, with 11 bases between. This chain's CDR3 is CASSLSAADDTQYF. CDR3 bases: TGTGCCAGCAGCTTAAGTGCAGCAGATGATACGCAGTATTTT.

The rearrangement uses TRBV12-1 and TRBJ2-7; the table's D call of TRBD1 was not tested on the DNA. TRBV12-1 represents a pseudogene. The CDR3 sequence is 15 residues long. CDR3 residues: CASSSGFIGYYEQYF. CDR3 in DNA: TGTGCCAGCAGCTCAGGGTTTATAGGATACTACGAGCAGTACTTC.

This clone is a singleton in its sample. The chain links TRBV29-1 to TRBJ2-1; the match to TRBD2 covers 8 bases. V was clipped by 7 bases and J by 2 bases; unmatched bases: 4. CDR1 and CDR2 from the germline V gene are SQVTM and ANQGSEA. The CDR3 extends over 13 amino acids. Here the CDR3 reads CSGAGVAYNEQFF. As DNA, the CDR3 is TGCAGCGGAGCGGGAGTGGCCTACAATGAGCAGTTCTTC.

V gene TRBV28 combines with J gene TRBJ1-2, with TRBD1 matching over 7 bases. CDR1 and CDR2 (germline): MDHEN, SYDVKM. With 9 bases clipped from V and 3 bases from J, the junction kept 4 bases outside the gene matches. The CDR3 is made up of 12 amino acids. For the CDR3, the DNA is TGTGCCAGTACAGGGGCCGACTATGGCTACACCTTC. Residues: CASTGADYGYTF.

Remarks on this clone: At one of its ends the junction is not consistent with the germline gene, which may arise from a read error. The CDR3 is CASTLGALDTGELFF. DNA for the CDR3: TGTGCCAGCACCTTAGGGGCCCTAGACACCGGGGAGCTGTTTTTT. V gene TRBV7-9 combines with J gene TRBJ2-2, with D possibly TRBD1 on 5 matching bases. The CDR3 has 15 residues. CDR1 is SEHNR and CDR2 is FQNEAQ in the germline V gene (reference sequence). Complete variable domain (other parts from reference TRBV7-9 and TRBJ2-2): DTGVSQNPRHKITKRGQNVTFRCDPISEHNRLYWYRQTLGQGPEFLTYFQNEAQLEKSRLLSDRFSAERPKGSFSTLEIQRTEQGDSAMYLCASTLGALDTGELFFGEGSRLTVL.

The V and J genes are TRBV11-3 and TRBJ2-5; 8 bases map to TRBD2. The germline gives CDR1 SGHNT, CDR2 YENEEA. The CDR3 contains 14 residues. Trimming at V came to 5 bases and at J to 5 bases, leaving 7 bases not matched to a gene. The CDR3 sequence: CASSQTRGGETQYF. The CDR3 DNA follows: TGTGCCAGCAGCCAAACCCGGGGGGGGGAGACCCAGTACTTC. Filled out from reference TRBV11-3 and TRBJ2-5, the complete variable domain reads EAGVVQSPRYKIIEKKQPVAFWCNPISGHNTLYWYLQNLGQGPELLIRYENEEAVDDSQLPKDRFSAERLKGVDSTLKIQPAELGDSAVYLCASSQTRGGETQYFGPGTRLLVL.

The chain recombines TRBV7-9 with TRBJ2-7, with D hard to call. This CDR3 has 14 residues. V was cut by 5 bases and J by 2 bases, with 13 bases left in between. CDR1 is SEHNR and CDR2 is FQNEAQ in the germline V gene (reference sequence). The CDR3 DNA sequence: TGTGCCAGCAGCCCTGATGGACGGACCTACGAGCAGTACTTC. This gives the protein CASSPDGRTYEQYF.

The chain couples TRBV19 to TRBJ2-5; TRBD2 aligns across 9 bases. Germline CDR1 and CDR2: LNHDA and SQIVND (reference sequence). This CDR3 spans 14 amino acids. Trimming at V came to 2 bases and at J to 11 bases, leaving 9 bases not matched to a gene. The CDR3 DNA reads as TGTGCCAGTAGTATAACTAGCGGGTTGGTACAGCAGTACTTC. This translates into CASSITSGLVQQYF. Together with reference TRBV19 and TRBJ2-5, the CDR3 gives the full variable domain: DGGITQSPKYLFRKEGQNVTLSCEQNLNHDAMYWYRQDPGQGLRLIYYSQIVNDFQKGDIAEGYSVSREKKESFPLTVTSAQKNPTAFYLCASSITSGLVQQYFGPGTRLLVL.

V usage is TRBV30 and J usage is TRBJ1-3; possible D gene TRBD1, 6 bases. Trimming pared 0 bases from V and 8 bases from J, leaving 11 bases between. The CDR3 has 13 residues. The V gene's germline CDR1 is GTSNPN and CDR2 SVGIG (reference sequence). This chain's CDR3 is CAWSVQGRDTIYF. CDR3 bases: TGTGCCTGGAGTGTACAGGGTAGAGACACCATATATTTT.

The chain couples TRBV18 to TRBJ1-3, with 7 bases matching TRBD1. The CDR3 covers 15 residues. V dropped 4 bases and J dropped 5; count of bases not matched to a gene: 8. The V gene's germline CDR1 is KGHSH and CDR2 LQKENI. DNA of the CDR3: TGTGCCAGCTCACAAGGACAGGCACGCAGAAACACCATATATTTT. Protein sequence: CASSQGQARRNTIYF.